Below are 24 T cell receptor beta chains sequenced from a single sample in a study of cytomegalovirus exposure and HLA in healthy donors. Primers for the PCR totalled 60 Vbeta and 13 Jbeta. The protocol was immunoSEQ multiplex PCR, while the TCRdb copy is restricted to in-frame clones and leaves out a portion. In the table there are 75,000 to 90,000 clones, around 82% of which are singletons. The sample taken for sequencing was PBMCs. The source of these receptors is a man aged 45-60 years in good health and CMV-seronegative.

The chain employs TRBV6-1 and TRBJ2-3, with D possibly being TRBD2 (6 bases). The CDR3 sequence is 17 residues long. Germline V gene lookup returns CDR1 MNHNS and CDR2 SASEGT. V lost 1 base and J 2 bases, leaving 16 bases between the germline ends. The CDR3, as DNA: TGTGCCAGCAGTGAAGGATTTTGGACTAAAAACACAGATACGCAGTATTTT. This gives the protein CASSEGFWTKNTDTQYF.

V usage is TRBV5-1 and J usage is TRBJ1-6, with no clear D. This CDR3 has 15 residues. Trimming took 0 bases from V and 0 from J, leaving 4 bases between them. Looked up from germline, CDR1 is SGHRS and CDR2 is YFSETQ. CDR3 bases: TGCGCCAGCAGCTTGGACAGCTCCTATAATTCACCCCTCCACTTT. The encoded protein is CASSLDSSYNSPLHF. Looking up the rest from reference TRBV5-1 and TRBJ1-6 gives the full variable domain: KAGVTQTPRYLIKTRGQQVTLSCSPISGHRSVSWYQQTPGQGLQFLFEYFSETQRNKGNFPGRFSGRQFSNSRSEMNVSTLELGDSALYLCASSLDSSYNSPLHFGNGTRLTVT.

The chain combines TRBV28 with TRBJ1-2, with 10 bases lining up with TRBD1. With 6 bases clipped from V and 8 bases from J, the junction kept 9 bases outside the gene matches. This CDR3 comprises 14 residues. Germline CDR1 MDHEN, CDR2 SYDVKM. The CDR3 is CASRETGGIWGYTF. CDR3 sequence (DNA): TGTGCCAGCAGGGAGACAGGGGGCATCTGGGGCTACACCTTC.

The chain carries TRBV10-3 and TRBJ1-1; the D gene is possibly TRBD1 (6 bases). Germline values: CDR1 ENHRY, CDR2 SYGVKD. The V gene lost 3 bases and the J gene lost 5 bases, with 13 bases spanning the gap. CDR3 size: 14 residues. CDR3 sequence: CAISEPDRGTEAFF. Written as DNA, the CDR3 is TGTGCCATCAGTGAACCGGACAGAGGAACTGAAGCTTTCTTT.

The J gene is TRBJ1-4, the V gene TRBV18; 9 bases map to TRBD1. Germline V gene data show CDR1 as KGHSH and CDR2 as LQKENI. There are 16 residues in the CDR3. V trimming: 0 bases; J trimming: 6 bases; junction bases outside the gene matches: 5. CDR3 region: CASSPPLGQGDEKLFF. DNA for the CDR3: TGTGCCAGCTCACCACCGTTGGGACAGGGCGATGAAAAACTGTTTTTT.

The V call is TRBV11-3, the J call TRBJ2-7, with D unresolved. V was clipped by 0 bases and J by 1 base, with 4 bases between them. The CDR3 runs to 13 residues. Germline V CDR1 and CDR2: SGHNT, YENEEA. In DNA form, the CDR3 reads TGTGCCAGCAGCTTAGATACTTCCTACGAGCAGTACTTC. It yields the protein CASSLDTSYEQYF.

This clone was observed once. The V gene is TRBV27, the J gene TRBJ2-2; no definite D call. The CDR3 covers 13 residues. V was clipped by 6 bases and J by 3 bases, with 8 bases between them. Looked up from germline, CDR1 is MNHEY and CDR2 is SMNVEV (reference sequence). CDR3 amino acids: CASRFIDTGELFF. In nucleotides, the CDR3 is TGTGCCAGCAGATTTATAGACACCGGGGAGCTGTTTTTT.

The V gene is TRBV7-2, the J gene TRBJ2-3, with 9 bases aligning to TRBD2. With V trimmed by 1 base and J by 1 base, 6 bases remained unmatched. Germline loops: CDR1 SGHTA, CDR2 FQGNSA. The CDR3 runs to 17 residues. The CDR3: CASSLEGGGGGTDTQYF. CDR3 DNA sequence: TGTGCCAGCAGCTTAGAAGGGGGCGGGGGGGGCACAGATACGCAGTATTTT.

This chain connects TRBV7-2 to TRBJ1-5; no clear D. The CDR3 loop spans 15 amino acids. Germline-derived CDR1 and CDR2 are SGHTA and FQGNSA. Trimming took off 1 base at V and 7 bases at J, with 14 bases between the two ends. The DNA for the CDR3 is TGTGCCAGCAGCTTAGAACCACTCCCGCACCAGCCCCAGCATTTT. As protein: CASSLEPLPHQPQHF. The full variable domain, with the rest looked up from reference TRBV7-2 and TRBJ1-5, is GAGVSQSPSNKVTEKGKDVELRCDPISGHTALYWYRQSLGQGLEFLIYFQGNSAPDKSGLPSDRFSAERTGGSVSTLTIQRTQQEDSAVYLCASSLEPLPHQPQHFGDGTRLSIL.

The rearrangement links TRBV13 to TRBJ2-5, with TRBD1 matching 7 bases. Germline values: CDR1 PRHDT, CDR2 FYEKMQ (reference sequence). The CDR3 contains 14 residues. V shed 4 bases, J shed 5 bases, and the junction held 7 bases outside the gene matches. For the CDR3, the DNA is TGTGCCAGCAGCTCCAACAGGGGTTCGGAGACCCAGTACTTC. Protein product: CASSSNRGSETQYF.

The gene calls are TRBV9 and TRBJ2-1; the match to TRBD1 covers 9 bases. Germline CDR1 and CDR2: SGDLS and YYNGEE. The CDR3 runs 17 residues. Trimming at V came to 4 bases and at J to 2 bases, leaving 10 bases not matched to a gene. In DNA form, the CDR3 reads TGTGCCAGCAGCCCGAGCTACGGGACAGGGCCCTACAATGAGCAGTTCTTC. Protein sequence: CASSPSYGTGPYNEQFF.

V usage is TRBV4-1 and J usage is TRBJ2-1, with 9 bases lining up with TRBD2. Germline V CDR1 and CDR2: MGHRA, YSYEKL. With V trimmed by 1 base and J by 6 bases, 7 bases remained unmatched. The CDR3 length is 16 residues. The CDR3 DNA reads as TGCGCCAGCAGCCAAGCTGTCGCGGGGGGGGGCAATGAGCAGTTCTTC. Translated: CASSQAVAGGGNEQFF.

The gene calls are TRBV5-1 and TRBJ1-1; D uncertain. The CDR3 sequence is 15 residues long. Germline V gives CDR1 SGHRS, CDR2 YFSETQ. Deletions cut 0 bases from V and 4 bases from J, with 13 bases between. The CDR3 DNA follows: TGCGCCAGCAGCTTGGACGCCGGGGTGGCCACTGAAGCTTTCTTT. Protein product: CASSLDAGVATEAFF.

J is TRBJ2-2 and V is TRBV2, with D tentatively TRBD1 (6 bases). The V gene lost 4 bases and the J gene lost 7 bases, with 16 bases spanning the gap. The CDR3 runs to 15 residues. CDR1 SNHLY and CDR2 FYNNEI come from the germline V gene. CDR3 coding DNA: TGTGCCAGCAGTGGCAAACAGGGTTTAGGCGGGGAGCTGTTTTTT. This codes for CASSGKQGLGGELFF. Drawing the rest from reference TRBV2 and TRBJ2-2, the complete variable domain is EPEVTQTPSHQVTQMGQEVILRCVPISNHLYFYWYRQILGQKVEFLVSFYNNEISEKSEIFDDQFSVERPDGSNFTLKIRSTKLEDSAMYFCASSGKQGLGGELFFGEGSRLTVL.

This rearrangement joins TRBV11-2 to TRBJ2-5; TRBD2 might be the D (6 bases). CDR3 size: 15 residues. V gave up 1 base and J gave up 5 bases, with 14 bases separating them. From germline, CDR1 is SGHAT and CDR2 FQNNGV. Here the CDR3 reads CASSLVSGVRETQYF. For the CDR3, the DNA is TGTGCCAGCAGCTTAGTATCGGGGGTCCGCGAGACCCAGTACTTC.

The rearrangement uses TRBV5-1 and TRBJ1-2, with 8 positions matching TRBD1. V shed 0 bases, J shed 4 bases, and the junction held 5 bases outside the gene matches. The germline V gene encodes CDR1 SGHRS and CDR2 YFSETQ. CDR3 length: 15 residues. The CDR3 DNA reads TGCGCCAGCAGCTTGGGGACAGGGATAAGCTATGGCTACACCTTC. As protein: CASSLGTGISYGYTF.

V and J are TRBV7-9 and TRBJ1-4, with 8 bases fitting TRBD1. V lost 5 bases to trimming and J lost 3 bases; unmatched junction nucleotides: 14. Germline values: CDR1 SEHNR, CDR2 FQNEAQ (reference sequence). This CDR3 is built from 18 residues. CDR3 nucleotides: TGTGCCAGCAGCGAAGGACAGGGCGCCTATGCGGCTAATGAAAAACTGTTTTTT. Its translation is CASSEGQGAYAANEKLFF.

The V and J genes are TRBV27 and TRBJ2-7; tentative D call: TRBD1 (6 bases). The CDR3 has 13 residues. V lost 5 bases to trimming and J lost 8 bases, with 16 bases between them. The germline gives CDR1 MNHEY, CDR2 SMNVEV (reference sequence). The CDR3 is CASSTNRVGKQYF. The CDR3 DNA follows: TGTGCCAGCAGTACAAACAGGGTCGGGAAGCAGTACTTC.

CDR3 sequence: CASSQQGAEQYF. Written as DNA, the CDR3 is TGTGCCAGCAGCCAACAGGGGGCCGAGCAGTACTTC. The chain employs TRBV6-5 and TRBJ2-7, with TRBD1 matching over 9 bases. Trimming took 6 bases from V and 6 from J; bases not matched to a gene: 3. The CDR3 sequence is 12 residues long. The V gene's germline CDR1 is MNHEY and CDR2 SVGAGI.

V and J are TRBV7-2 and TRBJ1-5, with a possible D match to TRBD1 (5 bases). Germline CDR1 is SGHTA and CDR2 is FQGNSA. V was trimmed by 3 bases and J by 2 bases, leaving 11 bases between them. The CDR3 has 15 residues. The DNA for the CDR3 is TGTGCCAGCAGCTTCTCCAGGGCAGGCAATCAGCCCCAGCATTTT. Its protein product is CASSFSRAGNQPQHF.

V and J are TRBV6-1 and TRBJ2-6, with no clear D. The CDR3 spans 15 residues. The ends were cut back, 7 bases at V and 0 bases at J, with 10 bases in the middle. Germline values: CDR1 MNHNS, CDR2 SASEGT. CDR3 DNA: TGTGCCAGCATGGGCAGCTACTCTGGGGCCAACGTCCTGACTTTC. It specifies CASMGSYSGANVLTF.

This clone is a singleton in its sample. The V and J genes are TRBV10-1 and TRBJ1-2; D is possibly TRBD1 (5 bases). The CDR3 covers 11 residues. V gave up 11 bases and J gave up 8 bases, with 15 bases separating them. The V gene's germline CDR1 is WNHNN and CDR2 SYGVQD (reference sequence). CDR3 amino acids: CAPIGASGYTF. In nucleotides, the CDR3 is TGCGCCCCGATAGGGGCGTCAGGCTACACCTTC.

This sequence joins TRBV19 and TRBJ2-1; 7 nucleotides agree with TRBD2. Losses at the gene ends were 5 bases for V and 0 bases for J; bases not matched to a gene: 10. Germline lookup yields CDR1 LNHDA and CDR2 SQIVND (reference sequence). The CDR3 totals 17 residues. The CDR3 sequence is CASSPKPTSSSYNEQFF. The CDR3 region has the DNA TGTGCCAGTAGTCCGAAACCGACTAGCAGCTCCTACAATGAGCAGTTCTTC.

This clone was seen just once. The genes are TRBV10-3 and TRBJ2-3; 8 bases are shared with TRBD2. After removal of 4 bases from V and 2 bases from J, the junction contained 5 bases not matched to a gene. The CDR3 length is 15 residues. Germline loops: CDR1 ENHRY, CDR2 SYGVKD. The CDR3 DNA sequence: TGTGCCATCAGTGCGGGTAGCGGGGACACAGATACGCAGTATTTT. Amino acid sequence: CAISAGSGDTDTQYF.